These T cell receptor beta chains were read from a single sample in a study of beta chain features in type 1 diabetes. This table comes from immunoSEQ multiplex PCR, and its TCRdb copy is limited to in-frame clones, with some not included. The table includes about 180,000 clones, about 13% detected once. Sequencing used central memory CD4+ T cells from blood. The receptors were sampled from a young woman in good health. Each CDR3 is given with its conserved first and last residue. The D gene is left open where the match is weak. Clone size is stated in some rows and not others, as once, few, many or a class when expanded.

d_call: TRBD2
j_call: TRBJ2-7
v_call: TRBV27
clone_size: NA
cdr3_aa: CASSLGTGGANEQYF
cdr3_nt: TGTGCCAGCAGCCTAGGGACGGGAGGCGCGAACGAGCAGTACTTC

d_call: TRBD2
j_call: TRBJ2-7
v_call: TRBV20-1
clone_size: NA
cdr3_aa: CSGRSSYEQYF
cdr3_nt: TGCAGCGGGAGGAGCTCCTACGAGCAGTACTTC

d_call: NA
j_call: TRBJ2-1
v_call: TRBV9
clone_size: NA
cdr3_aa: CASSVQGVALNHNEQFF
cdr3_nt: TGTGCCAGCAGCGTACAAGGAGTAGCCCTTAACCACAATGAGCAGTTCTTC

d_call: TRBD1
j_call: TRBJ1-2
v_call: TRBV29-1
clone_size: few
cdr3_aa: CSVQTGENYGYTF
cdr3_nt: TGCAGCGTCCAAACAGGGGAAAACTATGGCTACACCTTC

d_call: TRBD1
j_call: TRBJ1-5
v_call: TRBV30
clone_size: few
cdr3_aa: CAWSDYRGDQPQHF
cdr3_nt: TGTGCCTGGAGTGATTACAGGGGTGATCAGCCCCAGCATTTT

d_call: TRBD1
j_call: TRBJ2-1
v_call: TRBV28
clone_size: few
cdr3_aa: CASVPHQGARNEQFF
cdr3_nt: TGTGCCAGCGTCCCGCATCAGGGGGCGAGGAATGAGCAGTTCTTC

d_call: TRBD2
j_call: TRBJ2-1
v_call: TRBV4-3
clone_size: few
cdr3_aa: CASSQEGHGTSSYNEQFF
cdr3_nt: TGCGCCAGCAGCCAAGAGGGGCACGGGACTAGCTCCTACAATGAGCAGTTCTTC

d_call: TRBD1
j_call: TRBJ1-1
v_call: TRBV4-2
clone_size: few
cdr3_aa: CASSPSGTGDLLGTEAFF
cdr3_nt: TGTGCCAGCAGCCCCTCCGGGACAGGGGACCTCTTAGGGACTGAAGCTTTCTTT

d_call: NA
j_call: TRBJ2-5
v_call: TRBV5-1
clone_size: few
cdr3_aa: CASSLAGLGETQYF
cdr3_nt: TGCGCCAGCAGCTTAGCAGGACTTGGAGAGACCCAGTACTTC

d_call: TRBD1
j_call: TRBJ1-5
v_call: TRBV15
clone_size: NA
cdr3_aa: CATSRDPRGRNQPQHF
cdr3_nt: TGTGCCACCAGCAGAGATCCCAGGGGGCGGAATCAGCCCCAGCATTTT

d_call: NA
j_call: TRBJ1-2
v_call: TRBV13
clone_size: NA
cdr3_aa: CASSRHATGYGYTF
cdr3_nt: TGTGCCAGCAGCAGACACGCCACAGGCTATGGCTACACCTTC

d_call: NA
j_call: TRBJ2-7
v_call: TRBV6-6
clone_size: few
cdr3_aa: CASSLGGEGVEQYF
cdr3_nt: TGTGCCAGCAGTCTAGGGGGGGAGGGAGTCGAGCAGTACTTC

d_call: TRBD1
j_call: TRBJ1-5
v_call: TRBV2
clone_size: many
cdr3_aa: CASREGQLNQPQHF
cdr3_nt: TGTGCCAGCAGGGAGGGACAGCTGAATCAGCCCCAGCATTTT

d_call: TRBD1
j_call: TRBJ1-1
v_call: TRBV29-1
clone_size: few
cdr3_aa: CSGGQGARRTEAFF
cdr3_nt: TGCAGCGGGGGACAGGGGGCGCGTCGGACTGAAGCTTTCTTT

d_call: NA
j_call: TRBJ2-1
v_call: TRBV5-4
clone_size: NA
cdr3_aa: CASSWTNNEQFF
cdr3_nt: TGTGCCAGCAGCTGGACTAACAATGAGCAGTTCTTC

d_call: TRBD1
j_call: TRBJ1-5
v_call: TRBV25-1
clone_size: NA
cdr3_aa: CASSDRGYSNQPQHF
cdr3_nt: TGTGCCAGCAGCGACAGGGGGTATAGCAATCAGCCCCAGCATTTT

d_call: NA
j_call: TRBJ2-7
v_call: TRBV7-2
clone_size: NA
cdr3_aa: CASSLSFRSYEQYF
cdr3_nt: TGTGCCAGCAGCTTATCGTTTCGGAGTTACGAGCAGTACTTC

d_call: NA
j_call: TRBJ1-4
v_call: TRBV18
clone_size: NA
cdr3_aa: CASSLQGTTNEKLFF
cdr3_nt: TGTGCCAGCTCCCTACAGGGCACAACTAATGAAAAACTGTTTTTT

d_call: TRBD1
j_call: TRBJ1-5
v_call: TRBV29-1
clone_size: NA
cdr3_aa: CSAIIQGLHTGVRTQHF
cdr3_nt: TGCAGCGCGATTATACAGGGGCTCCACACTGGGGTACGGACCCAGCATTTT

d_call: NA
j_call: TRBJ2-5
v_call: TRBV11-2
clone_size: few
cdr3_aa: CASSWNSGQETQYF
cdr3_nt: TGTGCCAGCAGCTGGAACAGCGGGCAAGAGACCCAGTACTTC

d_call: NA
j_call: TRBJ1-4
v_call: TRBV5-1
clone_size: NA
cdr3_aa: CASRKRLATNEKLFF
cdr3_nt: TGCGCCAGCAGAAAACGACTAGCAACTAATGAAAAACTGTTTTTT

d_call: TRBD1
j_call: TRBJ2-7
v_call: TRBV9
clone_size: NA
cdr3_aa: CASSPPGQAGYEQYF
cdr3_nt: TGTGCCAGCAGCCCGCCGGGACAGGCAGGGTACGAGCAGTACTTC

d_call: NA
j_call: TRBJ2-3
v_call: TRBV5-1
clone_size: NA
cdr3_aa: CASSFAGDTQYF
cdr3_nt: TGCGCCAGCAGCTTCGCCGGAGATACGCAGTATTTT

d_call: NA
j_call: TRBJ2-5
v_call: TRBV29-1
clone_size: many
cdr3_aa: CSVGQFQETQYF
cdr3_nt: TGCAGCGTTGGACAGTTCCAAGAGACCCAGTACTTC

d_call: TRBD1
j_call: TRBJ1-2
v_call: TRBV7-3
clone_size: NA
cdr3_aa: CASSLTADRTGGYTF
cdr3_nt: TGTGCCAGCAGCTTAACGGCCGACAGGACAGGCGGCTACACCTTC

d_call: TRBD2
j_call: TRBJ2-1
v_call: TRBV10-3
clone_size: few
cdr3_aa: CAVKREGNNEQFF
cdr3_nt: TGTGCCGTAAAGCGGGAGGGGAACAATGAGCAGTTCTTC

d_call: TRBD1
j_call: TRBJ1-2
v_call: TRBV6-4
clone_size: NA
cdr3_aa: CASSPDRGLGGYTF
cdr3_nt: TGTGCCAGCAGTCCGGACAGGGGTTTAGGTGGCTACACCTTC

d_call: NA
j_call: TRBJ2-7
v_call: TRBV5-6
clone_size: NA
cdr3_aa: CASSLAIYEQYF
cdr3_nt: TGTGCCAGCAGCTTGGCCATCTACGAGCAGTACTTC

d_call: NA
j_call: TRBJ1-2
v_call: TRBV2
clone_size: NA
cdr3_aa: CASSVRGGEGYTF
cdr3_nt: TGTGCCAGCAGTGTTCGTGGCGGGGAGGGCTACACCTTC

d_call: TRBD1
j_call: TRBJ2-7
v_call: TRBV15
clone_size: NA
cdr3_aa: CATSRGWSGGLEQYF
cdr3_nt: TGTGCCACCAGCAGAGGCTGGTCAGGGGGCTTGGAGCAGTACTTC

d_call: NA
j_call: TRBJ1-5
v_call: TRBV16
clone_size: few
cdr3_aa: CASSLLGNQPQHF
cdr3_nt: TGTGCCAGCAGCCTACTTGGTAATCAGCCCCAGCATTTT

d_call: NA
j_call: TRBJ2-4
v_call: TRBV6-5
clone_size: few
cdr3_aa: CASSSPRSLAKNIQYF
cdr3_nt: TGTGCCAGCAGTTCCCCACGGTCTTTAGCCAAAAACATTCAGTACTTC

d_call: NA
j_call: TRBJ2-5
v_call: TRBV29-1
clone_size: few
cdr3_aa: CSVVVGDGETQYF
cdr3_nt: TGCAGCGTTGTTGTCGGTGACGGGGAGACCCAGTACTTC

d_call: NA
j_call: TRBJ2-5
v_call: TRBV2
clone_size: many
cdr3_aa: CASSQILQETQYF
cdr3_nt: TGTGCCAGCAGTCAGATTTTACAAGAGACCCAGTACTTC

d_call: TRBD1
j_call: TRBJ1-1
v_call: TRBV28
clone_size: few
cdr3_aa: CASSEGQRNTEAFF
cdr3_nt: TGTGCCAGCAGCGAGGGACAGCGGAACACTGAAGCTTTCTTT

d_call: NA
j_call: TRBJ2-2
v_call: TRBV4-3
clone_size: NA
cdr3_aa: CASSQVALNTGELFF
cdr3_nt: TGCGCCAGCAGCCAAGTAGCGTTGAACACCGGGGAGCTGTTTTTT

d_call: TRBD2
j_call: TRBJ2-7
v_call: TRBV27
clone_size: NA
cdr3_aa: CASRLTSGSSYEQYF
cdr3_nt: TGTGCCAGCCGCTTAACTAGCGGAAGCTCCTACGAGCAGTACTTC

d_call: TRBD2
j_call: TRBJ2-1
v_call: TRBV27
clone_size: few
cdr3_aa: CATKRGASGRNEQFF
cdr3_nt: TGTGCTACCAAGAGAGGGGCTAGCGGGAGGAATGAGCAGTTCTTC

d_call: NA
j_call: TRBJ2-5
v_call: TRBV7-9
clone_size: few
cdr3_aa: CASSPFPTGLQETQYF
cdr3_nt: TGTGCCAGCAGCCCCTTCCCCACAGGGTTGCAAGAGACCCAGTACTTC

d_call: TRBD1
j_call: TRBJ2-7
v_call: TRBV9
clone_size: few
cdr3_aa: CASSVGLGQGSYEQYF
cdr3_nt: TGTGCCAGCAGCGTAGGGTTGGGACAGGGGTCCTACGAGCAGTACTTC

d_call: NA
j_call: TRBJ2-2
v_call: TRBV9
clone_size: few
cdr3_aa: CASSVGWLNTGELFF
cdr3_nt: TGTGCCAGCAGCGTAGGCTGGCTGAACACCGGGGAGCTGTTTTTT

d_call: TRBD1
j_call: TRBJ1-4
v_call: TRBV30
clone_size: NA
cdr3_aa: CAWRAGTGNEKLFF
cdr3_nt: TGTGCCTGGAGGGCCGGGACAGGGAATGAAAAACTGTTTTTT

d_call: TRBD2
j_call: TRBJ2-5
v_call: TRBV2
clone_size: NA
cdr3_aa: CASSYPRSLAGVEETQYF
cdr3_nt: TGTGCCAGCAGTTACCCACGGTCACTAGCGGGAGTTGAAGAGACCCAGTACTTC

d_call: TRBD1
j_call: TRBJ1-1
v_call: TRBV28
clone_size: NA
cdr3_aa: CASSLLPGTGNTEAFF
cdr3_nt: TGTGCCAGCAGTTTATTGCCGGGGACAGGCAACACTGAAGCTTTCTTT

d_call: NA
j_call: TRBJ2-4
v_call: TRBV30
clone_size: many
cdr3_aa: CACSSGRNIQYF
cdr3_nt: TGTGCCTGCTCAAGCGGAAGAAACATTCAGTACTTC

d_call: TRBD2
j_call: TRBJ2-1
v_call: TRBV11-2
clone_size: NA
cdr3_aa: CASSRGRTSGPNEQFF
cdr3_nt: TGTGCCAGCAGCCGAGGGAGGACTAGCGGCCCCAATGAGCAGTTCTTC

d_call: NA
j_call: TRBJ2-7
v_call: TRBV28
clone_size: NA
cdr3_aa: CASSSYDREQYF
cdr3_nt: TGTGCCAGCAGCTCCTATGACAGAGAGCAGTACTTC

d_call: NA
j_call: TRBJ2-1
v_call: TRBV2
clone_size: NA
cdr3_aa: CASSDWVSDNEQFF
cdr3_nt: TGTGCCAGCAGTGATTGGGTTAGCGACAATGAGCAGTTCTTC

d_call: TRBD1
j_call: TRBJ2-7
v_call: TRBV5-4
clone_size: few
cdr3_aa: CASSPWTGDEQYF
cdr3_nt: TGTGCCAGCAGCCCCTGGACAGGGGACGAGCAGTACTTC

d_call: NA
j_call: TRBJ1-5
v_call: TRBV7-9
clone_size: NA
cdr3_aa: CASSHNSNQPQHF
cdr3_nt: TGTGCCAGCAGCCACAATAGCAATCAGCCCCAGCATTTT